This is a list of T cell receptor beta chains from one sample in a study of monozygotic twins with inflammatory bowel disease. TCRdb reprocessed the 5' RACE reads, keeping one entry per CDR3 protein, no DNA. The sample data list some 89,000 distinct CDR3 sequences. The specimen sequenced was blood. The receptor set was obtained from a human donor with ulcerative colitis or Crohn's disease, or a healthy co-twin of an affected twin (not recorded which). Both conserved end residues are part of each CDR3.

J gene	CDR3 length	V gene	CDR3 protein
TRBJ2-2	13	TRBV24-1	CATSDGEGGELFF
TRBJ2-1	15	TRBV5-1	CASFGGGGRGNEQFF
TRBJ1-2	13	TRBV7-9	CASSLGTGYGYTF
TRBJ2-1	16	TRBV20-1	CSARKVSGGTYNEQFF
TRBJ2-1	17	TRBV12-3/TRBV12-4	CASSLSAASGSYNEQFF
TRBJ2-2	14	TRBV19	CASSTRVWAGELFF
TRBJ2-3	15	TRBV28	CASRGGAVGTDTQYF
TRBJ2-7	13	TRBV29-1	CSVSDGASYEQYF
TRBJ2-3	15	TRBV11-2	CASSFRGQSTDTQYF
TRBJ1-6	12	TRBV28	CASINNNSPLHF
TRBJ2-7	13	TRBV10-3	CAISARSTDEQYF
TRBJ2-7	14	TRBV20-1	CKPTPCGQSYEQYF
TRBJ2-5	15	TRBV19	CASSIRLADQETQYF
TRBJ2-2	15	TRBV7-3	CASSIMGANTGELFF
TRBJ1-6	11	TRBV20-1	CSARDDGPLHF
TRBJ1-1	12	TRBV4-1	CASSLQNTEAFF
TRBJ1-2	15	TRBV3-1	CASSPTYRGLKGYTF
TRBJ2-5	16	TRBV20-1	CSARDWTGGGPETQYF
TRBJ2-5	15	TRBV7-9	CASSLADGQGQTQYF
TRBJ2-1	14	TRBV29-1	CSVRQGGSYNEQFF
TRBJ2-1	16	TRBV7-9	CASSQRRDSAKNEQFF
TRBJ1-4	15	TRBV5-1	CASSLTGGENEKLFF
TRBJ2-1	15	TRBV10-3	CAIRPTGSSYNEQFF
TRBJ2-5	13	TRBV20-1	CSAAGTVQETQYF
TRBJ2-5	13	TRBV6-5	CASSYNVGETQYF
TRBJ2-7	11	TRBV10-3	CAISEYYEQYF
TRBJ2-7	12	TRBV20-1	CSVVDPTGQKYF
TRBJ2-6	17	TRBV5-4	CASTLGQGRSGANVLTF
TRBJ2-3	19	TRBV9	CASSVRTSGGPTSTDTQYF
TRBJ2-2	16	TRBV10-3	CAIRSGDRVFGGELFF
TRBJ2-3	15	TRBV4-1	CASRQGTSRTDTQYF
TRBJ2-3	16	TRBV5-1	CASSLGAATSTDTQYF
TRBJ1-1	12	TRBV24-1	CATRESGGEAFF
TRBJ2-2	15	TRBV5-1	CASSEGTTGAGELFF
TRBJ1-5	13	TRBV7-9	CASSLFADQPQHF